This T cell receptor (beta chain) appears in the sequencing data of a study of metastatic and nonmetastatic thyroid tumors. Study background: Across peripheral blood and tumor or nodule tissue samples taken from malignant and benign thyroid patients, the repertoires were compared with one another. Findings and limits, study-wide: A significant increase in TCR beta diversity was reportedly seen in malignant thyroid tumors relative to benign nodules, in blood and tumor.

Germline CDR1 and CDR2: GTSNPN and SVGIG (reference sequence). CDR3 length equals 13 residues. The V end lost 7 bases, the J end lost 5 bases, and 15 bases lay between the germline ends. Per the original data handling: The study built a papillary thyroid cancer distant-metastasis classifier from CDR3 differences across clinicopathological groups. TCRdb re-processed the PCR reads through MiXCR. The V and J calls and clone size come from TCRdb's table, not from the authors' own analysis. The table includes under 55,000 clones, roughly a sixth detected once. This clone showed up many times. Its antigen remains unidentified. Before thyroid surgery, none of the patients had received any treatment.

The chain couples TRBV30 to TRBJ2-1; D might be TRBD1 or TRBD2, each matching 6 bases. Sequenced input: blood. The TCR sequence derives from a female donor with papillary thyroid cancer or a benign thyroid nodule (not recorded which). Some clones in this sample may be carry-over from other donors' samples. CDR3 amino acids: CASKRRGHNEQFF. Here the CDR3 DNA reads TGTGCCTCGAAGAGACGGGGGCACAATGAGCAGTTCTTC.